The next 21 T cell receptor beta chains were all read from a single sample in a study of T cell changes during pregnancy in multiple sclerosis. The assay was immunoSEQ multiplex PCR, and TCRdb's table has in-frame clones only and misses some. The sample lists around 83,000 clones; 75% to 95% were seen once. Sequenced here: CD4+ T cells from peripheral blood mononuclear cells, sampled in the second trimester of pregnancy. These receptors were obtained from a female donor with multiple sclerosis, enrolled in a pregnancy study.

The gene calls are TRBV7-3 and TRBJ1-1; TRBD1 is a possible D gene (5 bases). CDR1 and CDR2 (germline): SGHTA, FQGTGA. This CDR3 spans 15 amino acids. With 3 bases removed from V and 5 bases from J, the gap between germline ends came to 16 bases. CDR3 residues: CASSLGIGAQTEAFF. The CDR3 nucleotides read TGTGCCAGCAGCTTGGGGATAGGGGCGCAGACTGAAGCTTTCTTT.

This chain uses TRBV2 with TRBJ1-2; 8 nucleotides line up with TRBD1. Germline CDR1 and CDR2: SNHLY and FYNNEI. The V segment lost 1 base and the J segment 7 bases; nucleotides outside the gene matches: 14. The CDR3 has 17 amino acids. CDR3 sequence reads: CASSEDRTGLSLGGYTF. The CDR3 DNA follows: TGTGCCAGCAGTGAAGATAGGACAGGGCTGTCCTTGGGTGGCTACACCTTC.

The rearrangement links TRBV4-2 to TRBJ2-1; 9 nucleotides align to TRBD2. Per the germline V gene, CDR1 is LGHNA and CDR2 is YNFKEQ. Trimming cost V 0 bases and J 7 bases; bases outside gene matches: 7. This CDR3 is built from 16 residues. The CDR3 loop is CASSQDIAGEINEQFF. The CDR3 DNA reads TGTGCCAGCAGCCAAGATATAGCGGGAGAAATTAATGAGCAGTTCTTC.

J is TRBJ2-2 and V is TRBV11-1; D possibly corresponds to TRBD1 (6 bases). Germline V CDR1 and CDR2: SGHAT, FQDESV (reference sequence). CDR3 size: 15 residues. V was clipped by 6 bases and J by 4 bases, with 15 bases between them. The CDR3: CASSLNTGITGELFF. CDR3 DNA sequence: TGTGCCAGCAGTCTCAACACAGGGATCACCGGGGAGCTGTTTTTT.

V and J are TRBV15 and TRBJ1-2, with unresolved D. V shed 0 bases and J shed 7 bases, with 15 bases lying between them. Germline-derived CDR1 and CDR2 are LNHNV and YYDKDF (reference sequence). The CDR3 spans 15 residues. In nucleotides, the CDR3 is TGTGCCACCAGCAGAGATTACGGGGAAGTATCTGGCTACACCTTC. This codes for CATSRDYGEVSGYTF.

The chain recombines TRBV7-9 with TRBJ1-2, with 10 bases that match TRBD1. Germline V CDR1 and CDR2: SEHNR, FQNEAQ (reference sequence). CDR3 length equals 15 residues. V shed 2 bases and J 6 bases; nucleotides not matched to a gene: 6. In DNA form, the CDR3 reads TGTGCCAGCAGCTTACGAGGACAGGGGGTTAATGGCTACACCTTC. Its translation is CASSLRGQGVNGYTF.

CDR3: CASSKQGPGTEAFF. In nucleotides, the CDR3 is TGTGCCAGCAGCAAACAGGGGCCTGGCACTGAAGCTTTCTTT. This chain links TRBV7-9 with TRBJ1-1; 7 bases agree with TRBD1. Germline CDR1 reads SEHNR; CDR2 reads FQNEAQ (reference sequence). The CDR3 is made up of 14 amino acids. V lost 5 bases and J lost 4; bases outside the gene matches: 7.

This clone showed up just a few times. The chain employs TRBV19 and TRBJ1-4; no reliable D call. The CDR3 loop spans 14 amino acids. CDR1 and CDR2 (germline): LNHDA, SQIVND (reference sequence). Between the trimmed V and J ends, which lost 3 bases and 5 bases, there was a span of 10 bases. CDR3 coding DNA: TGTGCCAGTAGTATTAGAGGCGGGAATGAAAAACTGTTTTTT. It translates to CASSIRGGNEKLFF.

This chain uses TRBV7-2 with TRBJ1-1; TRBD1 might be the D (6 bases). The CDR3 is made up of 15 amino acids. Germline V CDR1 and CDR2: SGHTA, FQGNSA. Trimming pared 3 bases from V and 4 bases from J, leaving 15 bases between. Written as DNA, the CDR3 is TGTGCCAGCAGCTTCCTAACACAGGGCCGCACTGAAGCTTTCTTT. It codes for CASSFLTQGRTEAFF.

V gene TRBV14 combines with J gene TRBJ2-1; D is unclear. CDR1 SGHDN and CDR2 FVKESK come from the germline V gene. Between the trimmed V and J ends, which lost 3 bases and 5 bases, there was a span of 11 bases. The CDR3 is 14 residues long. In DNA, the CDR3 is TGTGCCAGCAGCCAGGGCGACATACACAATGAGCAGTTCTTC. Amino acid sequence: CASSQGDIHNEQFF.

The chain combines TRBV7-6 with TRBJ2-1; D call uncertain. CDR3 length equals 13 residues. V was trimmed by 4 bases and J by 2 bases, leaving 6 bases between them. Germline V gives CDR1 SGHVS, CDR2 FNYEAQ. CDR3 DNA sequence: TGTGCCAGCAGCTCCGCGGCCTACAATGAGCAGTTCTTC. Translation: CASSSAAYNEQFF.

This rearrangement joins TRBV5-1 to TRBJ2-2; a weak D match, TRBD2 (6 bases). V was trimmed by 4 bases and J by 3 bases, leaving 13 bases between them. The CDR3 consists of 15 residues. CDR1 SGHRS and CDR2 YFSETQ come from the germline V gene. The CDR3 sequence: CASSTHGGDTGELFF. CDR3 nucleotide sequence: TGCGCCAGCAGCACCCACGGAGGGGACACCGGGGAGCTGTTTTTT.

The chain is built from TRBV19 and TRBJ2-1; 10 bases map to TRBD2. V was pared by 11 bases and J by 0 bases, with 7 bases of the junction left unmatched. The CDR3 loop spans 15 amino acids. Germline CDR1 and CDR2: LNHDA and SQIVND (reference sequence). The CDR3 region has the DNA TGTGCCGCTCAGGCTAGCGGGAGCTCCTACAATGAGCAGTTCTTC. Protein: CAAQASGSSYNEQFF.

The chain has TRBV9 and TRBJ1-2; TRBD1 matches 7 bases. V lost 3 bases to trimming and J lost 8 bases; unmatched junction nucleotides: 13. Germline lookup yields CDR1 SGDLS and CDR2 YYNGEE. This CDR3 has 15 amino acids. CDR3 DNA sequence: TGTGCCAGCAGCGCCACCTCCTACAGGGGCGGAGGCTACACCTTC. This sequence encodes CASSATSYRGGGYTF.

V is TRBV4-2 and J is TRBJ2-5, with TRBD2 identical over 12 bases. CDR3 size: 16 residues. From germline, CDR1 is LGHNA and CDR2 YNFKEQ. V shed 0 bases, J shed 2 bases, and the junction held 1 base outside the gene matches. CDR3 coding DNA: TGTGCCAGCAGCCAAGATGGACTAGCGGGGCAAGAGACCCAGTACTTC. This sequence encodes CASSQDGLAGQETQYF.

This chain uses TRBV28 with TRBJ1-2; weak D call: TRBD1 (6 bases). Trimming removed 5 bases at V and 4 bases at J, with 14 bases between. CDR3 length equals 14 residues. Germline V CDR1 and CDR2: MDHEN, SYDVKM. The CDR3 protein is CASSKQGGPYGYTF. As DNA, the CDR3 is TGTGCCAGCAGTAAACAGGGTGGGCCCTATGGCTACACCTTC.

This clone is a singleton in its sample. The chain combines TRBV5-1 with TRBJ2-3; a possible D gene is TRBD1 (6 bases). Trimming left V 6 bases short and J 0 bases short, with 11 bases between. There are 14 residues in the CDR3. Germline CDR1 reads SGHRS; CDR2 reads YFSETQ. The CDR3 region is CASKDSSSTDTQYF. CDR3 in DNA: TGCGCCAGCAAGGACAGTTCTAGCACAGATACGCAGTATTTT.

The chain carries TRBV19 and TRBJ1-3; D is ambiguous. This CDR3 region has 15 residues. Trimming took off 7 bases at V and 0 bases at J, with 13 bases between the two ends. CDR1 LNHDA and CDR2 SQIVND come from the germline V gene (reference sequence). The CDR3 coding sequence is TGTGCCAGTACCTCGACTAGTATCTCTGGAAACACCATATATTTT. Translation: CASTSTSISGNTIYF.

The chain couples TRBV28 to TRBJ2-7, with 9 bases that match TRBD2. Germline lookup yields CDR1 MDHEN and CDR2 SYDVKM. J gave up 5 bases and V 6 bases, and 14 bases lay outside the gene matches. CDR3 size: 16 residues. In nucleotides, the CDR3 is TGTGCCAGCAGCCGAAAACCGGGACTAGCAGTCCACGAGCAGTACTTC. It translates to CASSRKPGLAVHEQYF.

The J gene is TRBJ1-1, the V gene TRBV7-8; D unclear. The germline V gene has CDR1 SGHVS and CDR2 FQNEAQ. V was clipped by 2 bases and J by 2 bases, with 3 bases between them. The CDR3 runs 12 residues. The CDR3 DNA reads TGTGCCAGCAGCTTACTTAACACTGAAGCTTTCTTT. Translating it yields CASSLLNTEAFF.

The V call is TRBV10-3, the J call TRBJ2-1; D unresolved. From germline, CDR1 is ENHRY and CDR2 SYGVKD. With 3 bases removed from V and 0 bases from J, the gap between germline ends came to 3 bases. The length of the CDR3 is 13 residues. The CDR3 nucleotides read TGTGCCATCAGTGACAGCTCCTACAATGAGCAGTTCTTC. Protein: CAISDSSYNEQFF.